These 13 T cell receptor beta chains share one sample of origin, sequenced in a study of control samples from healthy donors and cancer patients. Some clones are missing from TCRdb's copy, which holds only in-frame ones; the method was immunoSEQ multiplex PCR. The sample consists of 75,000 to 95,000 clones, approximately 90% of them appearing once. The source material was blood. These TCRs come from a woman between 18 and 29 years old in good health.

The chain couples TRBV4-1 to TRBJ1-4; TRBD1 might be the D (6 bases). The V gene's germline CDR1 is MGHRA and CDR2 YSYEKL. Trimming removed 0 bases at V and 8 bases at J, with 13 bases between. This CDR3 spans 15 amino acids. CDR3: CASSQEKQGGEKLFF. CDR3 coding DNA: TGCGCCAGCAGCCAAGAGAAACAGGGTGGGGAAAAACTGTTTTTT.

This chain's CDR3 is CASSTQGSTQPQHF. The CDR3 DNA sequence: TGTGCCAGTAGTACCCAGGGGTCGACTCAGCCCCAGCATTTT. The rearrangement uses TRBV19 and TRBJ1-5; D perhaps matches TRBD1 (6 bases). The CDR3 has 14 residues. The germline V and J ends were trimmed by 4 bases and 6 bases, with 13 bases remaining between them. Germline lookup yields CDR1 LNHDA and CDR2 SQIVND (reference sequence).

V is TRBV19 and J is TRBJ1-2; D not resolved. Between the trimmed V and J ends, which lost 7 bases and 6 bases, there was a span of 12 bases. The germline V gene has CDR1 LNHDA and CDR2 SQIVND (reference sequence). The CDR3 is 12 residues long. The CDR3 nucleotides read TGTGCCAGTACAGAAGGACTGGATGGCTACACCTTC. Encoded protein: CASTEGLDGYTF. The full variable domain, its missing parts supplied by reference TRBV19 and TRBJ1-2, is DGGITQSPKYLFRKEGQNVTLSCEQNLNHDAMYWYRQDPGQGLRLIYYSQIVNDFQKGDIAEGYSVSREKKESFPLTVTSAQKNPTAFYLCASTEGLDGYTFGSGTRLTVV.

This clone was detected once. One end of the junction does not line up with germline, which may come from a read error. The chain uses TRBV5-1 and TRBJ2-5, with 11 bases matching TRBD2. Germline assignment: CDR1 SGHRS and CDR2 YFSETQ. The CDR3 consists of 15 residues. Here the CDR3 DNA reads TGCGCCCGCAGGCCGCTAGCGGGGGGCGGGGAGACCCAGTACTTC. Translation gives CARRPLAGGGETQYF.

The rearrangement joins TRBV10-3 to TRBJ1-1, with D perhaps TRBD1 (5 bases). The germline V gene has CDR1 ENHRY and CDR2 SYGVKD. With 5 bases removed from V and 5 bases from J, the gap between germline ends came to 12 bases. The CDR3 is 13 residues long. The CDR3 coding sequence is TGTGCCATCAGTCGGGACTCCAGGACTGAAGCTTTCTTT. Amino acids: CAISRDSRTEAFF.

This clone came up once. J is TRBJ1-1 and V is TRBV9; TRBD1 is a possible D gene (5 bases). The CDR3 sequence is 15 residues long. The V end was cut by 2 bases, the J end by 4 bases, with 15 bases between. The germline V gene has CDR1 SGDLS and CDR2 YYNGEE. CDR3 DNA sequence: TGTGCCAGCAGCGTCAGAGGGACGGAGGGCACTGAAGCTTTCTTT. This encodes CASSVRGTEGTEAFF.

The CDR3 region is CASSPPRPSAGDTEAFF. The CDR3 coding sequence is TGTGCCAGCAGCCCACCCCGACCTTCCGCTGGGGACACTGAAGCTTTCTTT. The gene calls are TRBV9 and TRBJ1-1, with D unclear. CDR1 is SGDLS and CDR2 is YYNGEE in the germline V gene. The length of the CDR3 is 17 residues. V dropped 4 bases and J dropped 3 bases, with 22 bases sitting between them. The full variable domain, rest sourced from reference TRBV9 and TRBJ1-1, is DSGVTQTPKHLITATGQRVTLRCSPRSGDLSVYWYQQSLDQGLQFLIQYYNGEERAKGNILERFSAQQFPDLHSELNLSSLELGDSALYFCASSPPRPSAGDTEAFFGQGTRLTVV.

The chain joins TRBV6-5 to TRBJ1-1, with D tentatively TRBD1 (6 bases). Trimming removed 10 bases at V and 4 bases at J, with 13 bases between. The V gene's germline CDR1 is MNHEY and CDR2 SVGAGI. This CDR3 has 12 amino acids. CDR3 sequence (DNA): TGTGCCACCAAGGGAGGGGGCACTGAAGCTTTCTTT. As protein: CATKGGGTEAFF.

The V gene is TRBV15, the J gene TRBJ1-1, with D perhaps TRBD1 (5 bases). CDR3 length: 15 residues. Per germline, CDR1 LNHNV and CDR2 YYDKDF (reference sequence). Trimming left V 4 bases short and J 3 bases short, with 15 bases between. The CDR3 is CATSKSAGMHTEAFF. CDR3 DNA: TGTGCCACCAGCAAGTCAGCAGGGATGCACACTGAAGCTTTCTTT.

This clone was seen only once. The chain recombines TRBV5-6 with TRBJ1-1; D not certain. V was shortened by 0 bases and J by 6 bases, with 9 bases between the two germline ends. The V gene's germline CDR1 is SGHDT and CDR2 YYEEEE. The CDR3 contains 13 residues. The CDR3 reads CASSLGRGAEAFF. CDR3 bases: TGTGCCAGCAGCTTGGGTCGCGGCGCTGAAGCTTTCTTT. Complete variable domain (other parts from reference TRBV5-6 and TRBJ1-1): DAGVTQSPTHLIKTRGQQVTLRCSPKSGHDTVSWYQQALGQGPQFIFQYYEEEERQRGNFPDRFSGHQFPNYSSELNVNALLLGDSALYLCASSLGRGAEAFFGQGTRLTVV.

In nucleotides, the CDR3 is TGTGCCAGCAGCTCCCGGGACAGCGCACCCTACGAGCAGTACTTC. The encoded protein is CASSSRDSAPYEQYF. The chain has TRBV11-2 and TRBJ2-7; TRBD1 matches at 7 bases. CDR1 is SGHAT and CDR2 is FQNNGV in the germline V gene. The V segment lost 4 bases and the J segment 2 bases; nucleotides outside the gene matches: 8. This CDR3 is built from 15 residues.

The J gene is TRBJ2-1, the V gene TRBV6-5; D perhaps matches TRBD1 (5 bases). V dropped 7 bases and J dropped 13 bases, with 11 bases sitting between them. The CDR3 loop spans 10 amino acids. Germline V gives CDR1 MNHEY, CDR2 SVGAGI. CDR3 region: CASKGQGQFF. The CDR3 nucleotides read TGTGCCAGCAAGGGTCAGGGACAGTTCTTC.

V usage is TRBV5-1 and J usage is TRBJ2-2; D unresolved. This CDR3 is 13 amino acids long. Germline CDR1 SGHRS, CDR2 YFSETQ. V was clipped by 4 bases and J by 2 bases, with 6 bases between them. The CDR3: CASSLYNTGELFF. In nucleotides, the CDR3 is TGCGCCAGCAGCCTTTATAACACCGGGGAGCTGTTTTTT.